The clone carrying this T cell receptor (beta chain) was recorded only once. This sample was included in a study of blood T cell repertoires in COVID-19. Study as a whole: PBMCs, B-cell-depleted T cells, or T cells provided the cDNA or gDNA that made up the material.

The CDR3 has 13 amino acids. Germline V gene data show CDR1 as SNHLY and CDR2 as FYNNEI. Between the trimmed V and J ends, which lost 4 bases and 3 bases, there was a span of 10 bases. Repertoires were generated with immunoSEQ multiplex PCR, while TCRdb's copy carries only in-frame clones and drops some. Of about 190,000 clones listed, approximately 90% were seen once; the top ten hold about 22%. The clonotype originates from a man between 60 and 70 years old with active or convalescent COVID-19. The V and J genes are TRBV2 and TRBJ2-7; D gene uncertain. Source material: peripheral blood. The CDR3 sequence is CASSGVGDYEQYF. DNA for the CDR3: TGTGCCAGCAGTGGGGTCGGAGACTACGAGCAGTACTTC. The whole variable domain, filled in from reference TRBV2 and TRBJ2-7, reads EPEVTQTPSHQVTQMGQEVILRCVPISNHLYFYWYRQILGQKVEFLVSFYNNEISEKSEIFDDQFSVERPDGSNFTLKIRSTKLEDSAMYFCASSGVGDYEQYFGPGTRLTVT.